This TCR beta chain appears in the sequencing data of a study of cytotoxic CD8 clonotypes in ibrutinib-treated CLL. Whole-study findings and limits: Relative to age-matched healthy donors, clonality at baseline was higher, and it tracked circulating CD8+ T-cell counts.

The ends lost 4 bases at V and 6 bases at J; junction bases unmatched: 7. CDR1 is MDHEN and CDR2 is SYDVKM in the germline V gene. CDR3 length: 15 residues. The sequencing depth, 1 in 200,000 to 1 in 1 million T cells, was the target. TCRdb's copy holds only in-frame clones and misses some; the assay was immunoSEQ multiplex PCR. Of 150,000 or so clones listed, 70% to 90% are singletons. Concerning this clone itself: The antigen is not known.

This material consisted of PBMCs, taken at disease progression, from a patient treated with ibrutinib. This sequence joins TRBV28 and TRBJ2-2, with 8 bases fitting TRBD1. The TCR sequence derives from a human donor with chronic lymphocytic leukemia. CDR3 DNA sequence: TGTGCCAGCAGTTCAGGGGGCTTGCCCCCCGGGGAGCTGTTTTTT. Translated, it gives CASSSGGLPPGELFF.